The present T cell receptor beta chain was sequenced within a study of T cells in women clearing cervical HPV infection. Turning to the study itself: No precancer developed; the control's incident HPV16 infection cleared within 12 months. Blood came at first lesion visit for cases, post-clearance for controls.

HPV was found by MY09/MY11 PCR and dot-blot genotyping. Study-level points and caveats: TRBV6-7 relative abundance averaged 0.11% in cases and 0.15% to 0.2% in controls.

With respect to this clone: Its cognate antigen is unknown. The sequenced fragment ends 3 residues before the CDR3 boundary, so the rest is inferred from the germline J gene.

Libraries were prepared by immunoSEQ multiplex PCR; TCRdb keeps only in-frame clonotypes and omits some of them. Its table records about 48,000 clones. Germline values: CDR1 LNHDA, CDR2 SQIVND (reference sequence). CDR3 length: 14 amino acids. The chain links TRBV19 to TRBJ1-2; 7 positions match TRBD1. The TCR sequence derives from a woman aged 18 to 75 with a cervical HPV16 infection that either progressed to CIN3+ or cleared (not recorded which). The sample consisted of blood buffy coat. The sequenced CDR3 bases are TGTGCCAGTCGAGACAGGGCCCAACCCCCGGGC. Protein sequence: CASRDRAQPPG. The entire CDR3 reads CASRDRAQPPGYTF.